This note documents a single T cell receptor (beta chain) sequence. The CDR3 has 14 amino acids. V lost 0 bases and J 10 bases, leaving 16 bases between the germline ends. CDR1 SGHRS and CDR2 YFSETQ come from the germline V gene. Study processing details: The authors estimated nucleated cell counts from reference gene primer amplification. The protocol was immunoSEQ multiplex PCR, while the TCRdb copy is restricted to in-frame clones and leaves out a portion. That table furnishes V, J and clone size, whereas the DNA furnished D and trimming. The repertoire holds 150,000 to 200,000 clones, with 86% as singletons. The data were taken from a study of blood T cell repertoires in COVID-19. Across the whole study: The United States, Italy and Spain were the sources of the acute and convalescent COVID-19 samples. T cells, B-cell-depleted T cells, or PBMCs supplied cDNA or gDNA.

The specimen was peripheral blood. This chain joins TRBV5-1 and TRBJ1-1; a possible D gene is TRBD1 (6 bases). The receptor was isolated from a man between 65 and 85 years old with acute or convalescent COVID-19. The CDR3, as DNA: TGCGCCAGCAGCTTGGGACAGGCGTCGGTAGGAGCTTTCTTT. This gives the protein CASSLGQASVGAFF.